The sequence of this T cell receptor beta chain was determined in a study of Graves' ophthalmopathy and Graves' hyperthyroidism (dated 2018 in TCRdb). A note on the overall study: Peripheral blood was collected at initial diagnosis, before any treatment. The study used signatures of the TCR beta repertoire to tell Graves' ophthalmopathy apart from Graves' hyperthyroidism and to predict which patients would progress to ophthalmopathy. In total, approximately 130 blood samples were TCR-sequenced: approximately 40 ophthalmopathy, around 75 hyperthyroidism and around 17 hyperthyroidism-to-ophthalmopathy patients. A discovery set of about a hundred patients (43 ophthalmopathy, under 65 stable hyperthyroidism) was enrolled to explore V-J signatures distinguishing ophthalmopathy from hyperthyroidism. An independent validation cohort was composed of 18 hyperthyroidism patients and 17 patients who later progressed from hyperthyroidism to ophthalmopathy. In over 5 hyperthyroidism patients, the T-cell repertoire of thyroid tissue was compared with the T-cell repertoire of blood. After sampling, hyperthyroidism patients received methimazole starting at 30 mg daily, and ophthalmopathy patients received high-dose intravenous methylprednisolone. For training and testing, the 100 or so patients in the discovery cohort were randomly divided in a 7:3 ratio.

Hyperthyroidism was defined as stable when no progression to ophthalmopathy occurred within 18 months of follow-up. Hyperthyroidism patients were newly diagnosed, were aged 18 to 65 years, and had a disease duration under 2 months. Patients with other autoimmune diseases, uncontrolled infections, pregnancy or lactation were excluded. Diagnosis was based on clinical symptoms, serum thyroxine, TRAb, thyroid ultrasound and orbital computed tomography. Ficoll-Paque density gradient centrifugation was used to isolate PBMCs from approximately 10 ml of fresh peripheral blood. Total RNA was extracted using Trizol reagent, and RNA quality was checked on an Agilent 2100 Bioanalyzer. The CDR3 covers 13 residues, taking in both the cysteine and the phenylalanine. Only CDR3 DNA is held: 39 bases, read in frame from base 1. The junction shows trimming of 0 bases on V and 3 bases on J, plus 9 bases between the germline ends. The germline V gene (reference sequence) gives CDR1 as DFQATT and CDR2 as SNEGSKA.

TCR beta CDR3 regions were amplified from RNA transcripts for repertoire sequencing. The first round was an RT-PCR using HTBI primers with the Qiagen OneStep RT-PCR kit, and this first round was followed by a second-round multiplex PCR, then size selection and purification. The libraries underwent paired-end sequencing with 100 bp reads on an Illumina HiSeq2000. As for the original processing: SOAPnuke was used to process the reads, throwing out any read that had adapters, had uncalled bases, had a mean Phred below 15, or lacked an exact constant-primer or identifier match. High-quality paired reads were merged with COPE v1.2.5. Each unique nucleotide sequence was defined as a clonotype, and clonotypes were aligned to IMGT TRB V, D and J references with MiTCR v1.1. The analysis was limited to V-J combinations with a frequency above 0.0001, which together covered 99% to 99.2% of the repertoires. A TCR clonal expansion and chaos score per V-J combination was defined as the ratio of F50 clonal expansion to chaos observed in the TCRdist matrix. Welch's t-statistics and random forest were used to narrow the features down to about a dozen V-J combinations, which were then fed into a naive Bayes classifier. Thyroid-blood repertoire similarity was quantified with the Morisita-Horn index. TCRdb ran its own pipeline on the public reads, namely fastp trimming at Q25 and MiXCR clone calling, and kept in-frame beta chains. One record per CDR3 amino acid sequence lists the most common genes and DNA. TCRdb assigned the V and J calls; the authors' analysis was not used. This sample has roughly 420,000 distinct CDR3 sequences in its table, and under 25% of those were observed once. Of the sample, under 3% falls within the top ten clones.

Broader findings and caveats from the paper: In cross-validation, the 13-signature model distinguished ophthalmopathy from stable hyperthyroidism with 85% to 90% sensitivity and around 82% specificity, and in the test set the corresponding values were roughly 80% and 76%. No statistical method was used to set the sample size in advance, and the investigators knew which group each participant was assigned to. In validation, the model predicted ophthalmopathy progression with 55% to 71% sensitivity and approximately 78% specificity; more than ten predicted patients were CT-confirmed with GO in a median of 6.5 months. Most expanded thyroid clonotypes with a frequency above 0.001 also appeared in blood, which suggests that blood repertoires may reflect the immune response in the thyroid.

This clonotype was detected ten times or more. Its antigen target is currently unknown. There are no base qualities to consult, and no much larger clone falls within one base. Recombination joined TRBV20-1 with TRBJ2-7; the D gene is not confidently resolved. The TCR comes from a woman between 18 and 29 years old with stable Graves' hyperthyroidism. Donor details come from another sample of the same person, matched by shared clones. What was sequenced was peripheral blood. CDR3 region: CSARDRNSYEQYF. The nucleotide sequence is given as TGCAGTGCTAGAGATCGGAACAGCTACGAGCAGTACTTC.